The 30 T cell receptor beta chains below all came from one sample that was sequenced in a study of cytomegalovirus exposure and HLA in healthy donors. This table comes from immunoSEQ multiplex PCR, and its TCRdb copy is limited to in-frame clones, with some not included. Of 200,000 to 250,000 clones in the sample, around 78% were seen once. Sequencing was performed on PBMCs. The receptors stem from a young woman in good health and CMV-seronegative.

V and J are TRBV11-3 and TRBJ1-1, with D maybe TRBD1 (6 bases). Trimming left V 5 bases short and J 1 base short, with 8 bases between. The CDR3 covers 13 residues. Germline assignment: CDR1 SGHNT and CDR2 YENEEA. CDR3 amino acids: CASSADRNTEAFF. As DNA, the CDR3 is TGTGCCAGCAGCGCGGACAGGAACACTGAAGCTTTCTTT.

J is TRBJ2-6 and V is TRBV30; D gene uncertain. This CDR3 comprises 15 residues. Between the trimmed V and J ends, which lost 2 bases and 0 bases, there was a span of 8 bases. Germline V gives CDR1 GTSNPN, CDR2 SVGIG (reference sequence). The CDR3 DNA reads as TGTGCCTGGAGTTGGAGACTCTCTGGGGCCAACGTCCTGACTTTC. This encodes CAWSWRLSGANVLTF.

CDR3 in amino acids: CASSWPGQGFNEQYF. DNA for the CDR3: TGTGCCAGCAGCTGGCCGGGACAGGGGTTTAACGAGCAGTACTTC. The chain recombines TRBV5-6 with TRBJ2-7; 10 bases are shared with TRBD1. Looked up from germline, CDR1 is SGHDT and CDR2 is YYEEEE. Germline trimming cut 3 bases from V and 5 bases from J; bases unmatched to any gene: 8. The CDR3 contains 15 residues. Together with reference TRBV5-6 and TRBJ2-7, the CDR3 gives the full variable domain: DAGVTQSPTHLIKTRGQQVTLRCSPKSGHDTVSWYQQALGQGPQFIFQYYEEEERQRGNFPDRFSGHQFPNYSSELNVNALLLGDSALYLCASSWPGQGFNEQYFGPGTRLTVT.

This rearrangement joins TRBV4-1 to TRBJ2-7; 11 bases match TRBD1. Germline V lookup: CDR1 MGHRA, CDR2 YSYEKL. This CDR3 contains 15 residues. V lost 5 bases to trimming and J lost 6 bases; unmatched junction nucleotides: 9. The CDR3 nucleotides are TGCGCCAGCAGCTACGCCGGGACAGGGGGTTCCGAGCAGTACTTC. Translation: CASSYAGTGGSEQYF.

The chain couples TRBV7-2 to TRBJ2-7, with 8 bases identical to TRBD1. Germline V gives CDR1 SGHTA, CDR2 FQGNSA. The CDR3 has 15 residues. V lost 3 bases and J lost 4; bases outside the gene matches: 8. The CDR3 here is CASSFGQGGWYEQYF. CDR3 bases: TGTGCCAGCAGCTTCGGACAGGGTGGTTGGTACGAGCAGTACTTC.

The CDR3 DNA is TGTGCCAGCAGCTTGCTAAACAGGGGCACTGAAGCTTTCTTT. Its protein product is CASSLLNRGTEAFF. The rearrangement joins TRBV5-6 to TRBJ1-1; 7 bases fit TRBD1. The germline V gene has CDR1 SGHDT and CDR2 YYEEEE. The trim removed 1 base at V and 4 bases at J, leaving 4 bases unmatched. This CDR3 is 14 amino acids long.

On this clone: Mismatch with germline at one junction end may stem from a read error. The chain is built from TRBV27 and TRBJ2-1; the D gene is possibly TRBD2 (5 bases). The CDR3 runs to 14 residues. In germline, CDR1 is MNHEY, CDR2 SMNVEV (reference sequence). The CDR3 bases are TGTGCCAGCAGTTTTCGGGCGGGCTACCATGAGCAGTTCTTC. Residues: CASSFRAGYHEQFF.

This chain links TRBV5-1 with TRBJ2-7; D gene unclear. This CDR3 has 15 residues. Germline V lookup: CDR1 SGHRS, CDR2 YFSETQ. Trimming shortened V by 4 bases and J by 0 bases, and 14 bases separated the two germline ends. The chain's CDR3 is CASSPRTELSYEQYF. The CDR3 region has the DNA TGCGCCAGCAGCCCGAGGACGGAGCTCTCCTACGAGCAGTACTTC.

The chain carries TRBV5-4 and TRBJ2-7, with 10 bases that match TRBD1. Germline CDR1 reads SGHNT; CDR2 reads YYREEE (reference sequence). V lost 5 bases, J lost 3 bases, and 8 bases stayed unmatched. This CDR3 spans 15 amino acids. Written as DNA, the CDR3 is TGTGCCAGCAGACGGGCCGGGACAGGGGTCTACGAGCAGTACTTC. Translated: CASRRAGTGVYEQYF.

V and J are TRBV7-9 and TRBJ2-7; possibly TRBD1 for D (6 bases). V lost 3 bases to trimming and J lost 3 bases, with 9 bases between them. The CDR3 contains 13 residues. Germline assignment: CDR1 SEHNR and CDR2 FQNEAQ (reference sequence). This CDR3 is CASSFTDSYEQYF. CDR3 DNA: TGTGCCAGCAGCTTTACGGACAGCTACGAGCAGTACTTC.

The CDR3 bases are TGTGCCAGCAGTGAAGAGGGCACCTTACAAGAGACCCAGTACTTC. Translating gives CASSEEGTLQETQYF. This chain joins TRBV6-1 and TRBJ2-5; no firm D call. CDR1 and CDR2 (germline): MNHNS, SASEGT. CDR3 length: 15 amino acids. V was cut by 1 base and J by 2 bases, with 11 bases left in between.

Comment on this clone: Compared with germline, one end of the junction differs, possibly owing to a read error. The CDR3 sequence: CACRVSGTDTQYF. DNA of the CDR3: TGTGCCTGCAGGGTTTCAGGCACAGATACGCAGTATTTT. The rearrangement uses TRBV6-1 and TRBJ2-3; a weak D match, TRBD1 (5 bases). Germline CDR1 reads MNHNS; CDR2 reads SASEGT. This CDR3 is built from 13 residues.

This rearrangement joins TRBV29-1 to TRBJ1-2; 8 nucleotides align to TRBD1. Germline CDR1 reads SQVTM; CDR2 reads ANQGSEA. The CDR3 totals 15 residues. V trimming: 1 base; J trimming: 2 bases; junction bases outside the gene matches: 6. The DNA of the CDR3 is TGCAGCGTTGAAGGTTGGGACAGGTTAAACTATGGCTACACCTTC. Encoded protein: CSVEGWDRLNYGYTF.

V and J are TRBV6-5 and TRBJ2-3; D not resolved. Germline V gene data show CDR1 as MNHEY and CDR2 as SVGAGI. Trimming removed 0 bases from V and 4 bases from J, with 8 bases in between. This CDR3 comprises 14 residues. DNA of the CDR3: TGTGCCAGCAGTTACTCCCAGTCTCCAGATACGCAGTATTTT. Translating it yields CASSYSQSPDTQYF.

The V and J genes are TRBV6-6 and TRBJ1-1; perhaps TRBD1 as D (6 bases). The CDR3 loop spans 12 amino acids. Per the germline V gene, CDR1 is MNHNY and CDR2 is SVGAGI (reference sequence). V was trimmed by 4 bases and J by 6 bases, leaving 9 bases between them. CDR3 nucleotide sequence: TGTGCCAGCAGTTTCAACAGGGCTGAAGCTTTCTTT. Translated: CASSFNRAEAFF.

This rearrangement joins TRBV15 to TRBJ1-1, with D uncertain. Germline V gene data show CDR1 as LNHNV and CDR2 as YYDKDF (reference sequence). The CDR3 extends over 14 amino acids. V was pared by 5 bases and J by 7 bases, with 17 bases between. The CDR3 loop reads CATSPTGPPYEAFF. Here the CDR3 DNA reads TGTGCCACCAGCCCAACGGGCCCGCCCTATGAAGCTTTCTTT. Using reference TRBV15 and TRBJ1-1 for the parts outside the CDR3, the full variable domain is DAMVIQNPRYQVTQFGKPVTLSCSQTLNHNVMYWYQQKSSQAPKLLFHYYDKDFNNEADTPDNFQSRRPNTSFCFLDIRSPGLGDTAMYLCATSPTGPPYEAFFGQGTRLTVV.

V and J are TRBV9 and TRBJ1-2, with D uncertain. The length of the CDR3 is 16 residues. V was trimmed by 0 bases and J by 8 bases, leaving 20 bases between them. Germline CDR1 is SGDLS and CDR2 is YYNGEE. The CDR3 spells CASSVAGGGFLSGYTF. DNA of the CDR3: TGTGCCAGCAGCGTAGCTGGCGGAGGTTTTTTATCCGGCTACACCTTC. Combining the CDR3 with reference TRBV9 and TRBJ1-2 gives the whole variable domain DSGVTQTPKHLITATGQRVTLRCSPRSGDLSVYWYQQSLDQGLQFLIQYYNGEERAKGNILERFSAQQFPDLHSELNLSSLELGDSALYFCASSVAGGGFLSGYTFGSGTRLTVV.

The V and J genes are TRBV16 and TRBJ2-1; TRBD1 might be the D (7 bases). The V gene's germline CDR1 is KGHSY and CDR2 FQNENV. The CDR3 has 16 amino acids. Trimming cost V 8 bases and J 6 bases, with 23 bases left between them. Here the CDR3 DNA reads TGTGCCAGCGGGGATCTACGGACAGGAGGGATCAATGAGCAGTTCTTC. Amino acids: CASGDLRTGGINEQFF.

This sequence joins TRBV10-3 and TRBJ1-2; D call uncertain. CDR3 length: 14 amino acids. The V and J ends lost 6 bases and 0 bases respectively, with 11 bases between them. The germline CDR1 and CDR2 sequences are ENHRY and SYGVKD. CDR3 loop: CAIRASLSNYGYTF. The CDR3 DNA follows: TGTGCCATCAGGGCCTCCCTATCTAACTATGGCTACACCTTC.

As to this clone: Since a much larger clone is just one base distant, this may be a read error. Other DNA variants within this sample encode the same CDR3. The chain carries TRBV5-4 and TRBJ1-5; D gene unclear. The germline V gene has CDR1 SGHNT and CDR2 YYREEE (reference sequence). CDR3 size: 12 residues. Deletions cut 0 bases from V and 4 bases from J, with 2 bases between. CDR3 bases: TGTGCCAGCAGCTTGGATAATCAGCCCCAGCATTTT. It translates to CASSLDNQPQHF.

The chain recombines TRBV4-1 with TRBJ2-1; 12 bases fit TRBD2. The germline CDR1 and CDR2 sequences are MGHRA and YSYEKL. The CDR3 spans 18 residues. V trimming: 0 bases; J trimming: 1 base; junction bases outside the gene matches: 4. The CDR3 nucleotides read TGCGCCAGCAGCCAAGAATCCCTAGCGGGGGGGTCCTACAATGAGCAGTTCTTC. Its protein is CASSQESLAGGSYNEQFF.

This clone was seen only once. This chain uses TRBV28 with TRBJ1-4; 7 bases align to TRBD1. The trim removed 4 bases at V and 10 bases at J, leaving 3 bases unmatched. There are 12 residues in the CDR3. In germline, CDR1 is MDHEN, CDR2 SYDVKM. The DNA for the CDR3 is TGTGCCAGCAGTTCGACAGGGAGAAAACTGTTTTTT. Protein: CASSSTGRKLFF.

The V gene is TRBV6-1, the J gene TRBJ2-2; D remains unclear. This CDR3 has 14 amino acids. The germline V gene encodes CDR1 MNHNS and CDR2 SASEGT. Trimming removed 8 bases at V and 0 bases at J, with 10 bases between. CDR3 nucleotide sequence: TGTGCCAGCTTTGAGTTAACGAACACCGGGGAGCTGTTTTTT. This encodes CASFELTNTGELFF.

CDR3 nucleotides: TGTGCCAGCAGCCCCGGCGGATCTGCAACTAATGAAAAACTGTTTTTT. It yields the protein CASSPGGSATNEKLFF. The chain uses TRBV9 and TRBJ1-4; no clear D. CDR1 is SGDLS and CDR2 is YYNGEE in the germline V gene. The V and J ends lost 4 bases and 0 bases respectively, with 13 bases between them. The CDR3 spans 16 residues.

The gene calls are TRBV11-2 and TRBJ1-3; D remains ambiguous. The CDR3 length is 13 residues. The germline V and J ends were trimmed by 1 base and 7 bases, with 8 bases remaining between them. The germline V gene has CDR1 SGHAT and CDR2 FQNNGV. The CDR3 coding sequence is TGTGCCAGCAGCTTAGGGAGCTTGAACACCATATATTTT. Translated: CASSLGSLNTIYF.

CDR3 sequence: CASRETGNYEQYF. CDR3 nucleotide sequence: TGTGCCAGCAGAGAGACAGGGAACTACGAGCAGTACTTC. V is TRBV14 and J is TRBJ2-7, with 7 bases fitting TRBD1. Germline CDR1 is SGHDN and CDR2 is FVKESK. Losses at the gene ends were 6 bases for V and 3 bases for J; bases not matched to a gene: 5. The length of the CDR3 is 13 residues.

V is TRBV15 and J is TRBJ1-1; TRBD1 aligns across 7 bases. CDR3 length: 14 amino acids. The ends lost 4 bases at V and 11 bases at J; junction bases unmatched: 13. Germline V lookup: CDR1 LNHNV, CDR2 YYDKDF (reference sequence). The CDR3 coding sequence is TGTGCCACCAGCAACGGGGAGGGGGCTGGAGGGGCTTTCTTT. Translation gives CATSNGEGAGGAFF.

The V call is TRBV19, the J call TRBJ2-7, with D tentatively TRBD1 or TRBD2 (5 bases each). Trimming removed 8 bases from V and 0 bases from J, with 11 bases in between. The CDR3 has 13 residues. Germline V gene data show CDR1 as LNHDA and CDR2 as SQIVND (reference sequence). The DNA of the CDR3 is TGTGCCAGTTCCCGGGGCGACTCCTACGAGCAGTACTTC. Its translation: CASSRGDSYEQYF.

The chain combines TRBV5-1 with TRBJ2-1; 9 bases agree with TRBD1. In germline, CDR1 is SGHRS, CDR2 YFSETQ. This CDR3 contains 15 residues. V lost 2 bases to trimming and J lost 4 bases; unmatched junction nucleotides: 4. The CDR3, as DNA: TGCGCCAGCAGCTTCAGACAGGGGGAGTACAATGAGCAGTTCTTC. Protein sequence: CASSFRQGEYNEQFF.

A single count supports this clone. The chain links TRBV9 to TRBJ2-4; TRBD1 aligns across 9 bases. The J segment lost 5 bases and the V segment lost 2 bases, leaving 11 bases of the junction unmatched. The CDR3 sequence is 17 residues long. CDR1 and CDR2 (germline): SGDLS, YYNGEE. The CDR3, as DNA: TGTGCCAGCAGCGTTACACCCTGGGGACAGGGCCAAAACATTCAGTACTTC. It is translated as CASSVTPWGQGQNIQYF.